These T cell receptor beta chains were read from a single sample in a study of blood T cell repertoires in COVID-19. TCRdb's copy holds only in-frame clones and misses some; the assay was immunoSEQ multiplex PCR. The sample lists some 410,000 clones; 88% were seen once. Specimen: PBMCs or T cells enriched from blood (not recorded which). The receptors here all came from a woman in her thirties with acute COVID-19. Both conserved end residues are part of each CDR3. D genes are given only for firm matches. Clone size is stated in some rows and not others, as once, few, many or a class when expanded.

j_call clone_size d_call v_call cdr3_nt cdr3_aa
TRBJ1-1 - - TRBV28 TGTGCCAGCAGTCCCGGGGGGACGAACACTGAAGCTTTCTTT CASSPGGTNTEAFF
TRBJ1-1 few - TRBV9 TGTGCCAGCAGCGGAGCGGAGGAAGCTTTCTTT CASSGAEEAFF
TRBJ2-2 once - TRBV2 TGTGCCAGCCGACAGAACACCGGGGAGCTGTTTTTT CASRQNTGELFF
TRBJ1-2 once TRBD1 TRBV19 TGTGCCAGTACCGCCCGACAGGGTAACTATGGCTACACCTTC CASTARQGNYGYTF
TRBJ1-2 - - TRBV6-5 TGTGCCAGCCAGCCAGGGGAGGGCTATGGCTACACCTTC CASQPGEGYGYTF
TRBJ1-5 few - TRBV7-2 TGTGCCAGCAGTTTCGGCGCGGTGCAGCCGTATAGCAATCAGCCCCAGCATTTT CASSFGAVQPYSNQPQHF
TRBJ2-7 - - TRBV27 TGTGCCAGCAGTTTTTCAGTCTCCTACGAGCAGTACTTC CASSFSVSYEQYF
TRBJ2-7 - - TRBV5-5 TGTGCCAGCAGCTTGGTCGAGGGTTGGTCCTACGAGCAGTACTTC CASSLVEGWSYEQYF
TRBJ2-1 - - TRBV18 TGTGCCAGCTCACCATCCGGGCAGGGGCAGTTCTTC CASSPSGQGQFF
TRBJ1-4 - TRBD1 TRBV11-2 TGTGCCAGCAGCTCCTGGACAGGAGATGAAAAACTGTTTTTT CASSSWTGDEKLFF
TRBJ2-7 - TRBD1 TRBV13 TGTGCCAGCAGCGGTCGGGACAGCTACGAGCAGTACTTC CASSGRDSYEQYF
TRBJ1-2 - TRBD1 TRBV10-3 TGTGCCATACGATGGGACAGGGTGGGGGGCTACACCTTC CAIRWDRVGGYTF
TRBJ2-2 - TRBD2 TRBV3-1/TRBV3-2 TGTGCCAGCAGCCAAGAGCCGGGACTAGCGGGGAACACCGGGGAGCTGTTTTTT CASSQEPGLAGNTGELFF
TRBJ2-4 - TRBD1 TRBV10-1 TGCGCCAGCAGGGGGGACAGGCAAAGAGAAAACATTCAGTACTTC CASRGDRQRENIQYF
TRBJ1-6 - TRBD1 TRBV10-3 TGTGCCATCAGCACCGGGACAGGGGGGCGTTCACCCCTCCACTTT CAISTGTGGRSPLHF
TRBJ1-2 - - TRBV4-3 TGCGCCAGCAGCCTCCAACAGGGTAACTATGGCTACACCTTC CASSLQQGNYGYTF
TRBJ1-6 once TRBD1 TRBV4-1 TGCGCCAGCAGCCAGGGACAGGGGAAGAATAATTCACCCCTCCACTTT CASSQGQGKNNSPLHF
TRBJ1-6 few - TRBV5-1 TGCGCCAGCAGCCCCAAAGTGGGTGAGGCTAATTCACCCCTCCACTTT CASSPKVGEANSPLHF
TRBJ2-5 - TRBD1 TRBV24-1 TGTGCCACCAGTGATTTGCCCGGACAGGGGCTAGAAGAGACCCAGTACTTC CATSDLPGQGLEETQYF
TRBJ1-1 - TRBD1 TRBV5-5 TGTGCCAGCAGCCGTACGACAGGGGGAAGGAACACTGAAGCTTTCTTT CASSRTTGGRNTEAFF
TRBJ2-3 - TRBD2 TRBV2 TGTGCCAGCCAAATCGGGGGACTAGCGGGCGCAAGCACAGATACGCAGTATTTT CASQIGGLAGASTDTQYF
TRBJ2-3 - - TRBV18 TGTGCCAGCCACCGAGGCGGGTCAGGGGAAGATACGCAGTATTTT CASHRGGSGEDTQYF
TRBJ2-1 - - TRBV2 TGTGCCAGCAGTTACACACTCAGGGACAAGCAGTTCTTC CASSYTLRDKQFF
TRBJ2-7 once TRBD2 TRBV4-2 TGTGCCAGCAGCCAAGAGCTAGCGGGGGGCCTGATTAACGAGCAGTACTTC CASSQELAGGLINEQYF
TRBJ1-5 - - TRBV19 TGTGCCAGTAGTATCCAGGGGAAGGAAAATCAGCCCCAGCATTTT CASSIQGKENQPQHF
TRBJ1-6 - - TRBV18 TGTGCCAGCTCAACTCCCCCGCTCCTCCACTTT CASSTPPLLHF
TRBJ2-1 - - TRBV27 TGTGCCAGCAGTTTTGGGCAGGCCAATGAGCAGTTCTTC CASSFGQANEQFF
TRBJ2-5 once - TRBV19 TGTGCCAGCGACCCAGGGGACAAGGAGACCCAGTACTTC CASDPGDKETQYF
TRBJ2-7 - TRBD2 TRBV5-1 TGCGCCAGCAGCTTGTCTAGCGGGGACTACGAGCAGTACTTC CASSLSSGDYEQYF
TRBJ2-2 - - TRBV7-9 TGTGCCAGCAGCCCAACCTCGGGATTCAACACCGGGGAGCTGTTTTTT CASSPTSGFNTGELFF
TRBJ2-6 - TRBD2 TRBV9 TGTGCCAGCAGCGTCGGGGGGGGCCCCTCTGGGGCCAACGTCCTGACTTTC CASSVGGGPSGANVLTF
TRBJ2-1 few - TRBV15 TGTGCCACCAGCAGGTTACAGCGGCGGGATGAGCAGTTCTTC CATSRLQRRDEQFF
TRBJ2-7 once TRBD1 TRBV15 TGTGCCACCAGCATATACAGGGGTGCCTACGAGCAGTACTTC CATSIYRGAYEQYF
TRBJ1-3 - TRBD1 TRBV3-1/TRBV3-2 TGTGCCAGCAGCCTAACACAGGGGAGAAACACCATATATTTT CASSLTQGRNTIYF
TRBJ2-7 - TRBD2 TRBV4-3 TGCGCCAGCAGCCAAGATTGGGCTAGCGGTTACTCCTACGAGCAGTACTTC CASSQDWASGYSYEQYF
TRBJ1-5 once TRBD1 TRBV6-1 TGTGCCAGCAGTGGCACGACAGGGGACTTGGGACAGCCCCAGCATTTT CASSGTTGDLGQPQHF
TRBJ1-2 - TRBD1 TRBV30 TGTGCCTGCCCCGCCGGGGACAGATTCTATGGCTACACCTTC CACPAGDRFYGYTF
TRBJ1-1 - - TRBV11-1 TGTGCCAGCGAGGGCGTGAACACTGAAGCTTTCTTT CASEGVNTEAFF
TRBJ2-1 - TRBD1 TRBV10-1 TGCGCCAGCAGCGCAAACCGGGACAGGGGCTTGGATGAGCAGTTCTTC CASSANRDRGLDEQFF
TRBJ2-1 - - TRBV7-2 TGTGCCAGCAGCTTAGGGACTTTGACCTACAATGAGCAGTTCTTC CASSLGTLTYNEQFF
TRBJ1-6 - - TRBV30 TGTGCCTGGAGCCGTGGGGGCTCCTTCCGTGAACCCCTCCACTTT CAWSRGGSFREPLHF
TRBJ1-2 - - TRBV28 TGTGCCAGCAGTTTAAGCTCGGGGTATGGCTACACCTTC CASSLSSGYGYTF
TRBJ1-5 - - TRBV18 TGTGCCAGCTCACCAGACGGGGGAATGCAGCCCCAGCATTTT CASSPDGGMQPQHF
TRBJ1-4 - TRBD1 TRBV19 TGTGCCAGTAGTGCCCGGGACAGTCAAAATGAAAAACTGTTTTTT CASSARDSQNEKLFF
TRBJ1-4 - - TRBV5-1 TGCGCCAGCAGCTTGGAGGCAGGGCAAGAAAAACTGTTTTTT CASSLEAGQEKLFF
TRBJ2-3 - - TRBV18 TGTGCCAGCTCATACGGGGATACGCAGTATTTT CASSYGDTQYF
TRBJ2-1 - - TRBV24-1 TGTGCCACCAGTGATTTGCCTGCAGGGGTCCATGAGCAGTTCTTC CATSDLPAGVHEQFF
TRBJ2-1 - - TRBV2 TGTGCCAGCACGGGGAACTCCTACAATGAGCAGTTCTTC CASTGNSYNEQFF
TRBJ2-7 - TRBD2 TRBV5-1 TGCGCCAGCAGCTTAGAGCGGGGGGCCTCATACGAGCAGTACTTC CASSLERGASYEQYF
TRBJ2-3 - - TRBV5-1 TGCGCCAGCACCACTTGGTTGGGGGGATCTAGCACAGATACGCAGTATTTT CASTTWLGGSSTDTQYF
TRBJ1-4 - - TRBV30 TGTGCCTGGAGTGTTCCACAGGGTGCCCAAATGAGGAAACTGTTTTTT CAWSVPQGAQMRKLFF
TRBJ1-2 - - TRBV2 TGTGCCAGCAGTGAATGGCACAGGGTTGACTATGGCTACACCTTC CASSEWHRVDYGYTF
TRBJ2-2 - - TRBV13 TGTGCCAGCAGCTCAGAGAACACCGGGGAGCTGTTTTTT CASSSENTGELFF
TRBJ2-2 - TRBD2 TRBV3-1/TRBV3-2 TGTGCCAGCAGCCAGATAGCGGGGACCGGGGAGCTGTTTTTT CASSQIAGTGELFF
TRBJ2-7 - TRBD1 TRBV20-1 TGCAGTGCTAGTCCTGACAGGGCAGCCTACGAGCAGTACTTC CSASPDRAAYEQYF
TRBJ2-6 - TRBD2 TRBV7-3 TGTGCCAGCAGCTTAAGGGGGACTAGCTGGGGAGAAGGGGCCAACGTCCTGACTTTC CASSLRGTSWGEGANVLTF
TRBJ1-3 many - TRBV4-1 TGCGCCAGCAGCCAAATACCACTCTCTGGAAACACCATATATTTT CASSQIPLSGNTIYF
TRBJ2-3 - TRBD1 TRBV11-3 TGTGCCAGCAGCCCTCCGGGACAGGGCGCAGATACGCAGTATTTT CASSPPGQGADTQYF